This T cell receptor (beta chain) derives from a study of cytomegalovirus exposure and HLA in healthy donors. Across the whole study: Researchers found that more than 70% of under 450 genotyped donors fell within the Caucasian-associated ancestry cluster.

A note on this clone: The target antigen is unknown.

Primers included in the PCR were 60 Vbeta and 13 Jbeta primers. Repertoires were generated with immunoSEQ multiplex PCR, while TCRdb's copy carries only in-frame clones and drops some. The sample carries fewer than 85,000 clones, 72% recorded once. Regarding the study as a whole: Indistinguishable V segments, including TRBV6-2 and TRBV6-3, were excluded. As was reported, the classifier diagnosed cytomegalovirus status with high specificity and sensitivity.

Per germline, CDR1 SNHLY and CDR2 FYNNEI. The CDR3 extends over 13 amino acids. The V gene lost 2 bases and the J gene lost 7 bases, with 11 bases spanning the gap. Unrecorded immune exposures were likely, despite nominal health at sampling. The V gene is TRBV2, the J gene TRBJ1-2; tentative D call: TRBD1 (5 bases). The sample was PBMCs. This sequence originates from a woman in her thirties or forties in good health and CMV-seropositive. CDR3 residues: CASSETRQGGYTF. The CDR3 region has the DNA TGTGCCAGCAGTGAAACGAGGCAGGGTGGCTACACCTTC.